This TCR beta chain appears in the sequencing data of a study of CD8+ T cells in alopecia areata. Findings and limits, study-wide: Relative to normal scalp, lesional scalp, especially alopecia totalis/universalis, showed higher clonality.

Indicated treatment: oral pan-JAK inhibitor, 5-10 mg twice daily. The study team obtained lesional scalp punch biopsies and peripheral blood from alopecia areata patients. A FACSAria was used to sort CD4+ and CD8+ T cells. These cells came from PBMCs. Of note for this clone: No antigen is known for it.

RNA was extracted and reverse transcribed into cDNA as the sequencing template. Using immunoSEQ multiplex PCR, the repertoire was profiled, and TCRdb retains in-frame clones only, with some absent. The profile shows roughly 200,000 clones, about three fifths of them singletons. The receptor comes from a human donor with alopecia areata. This sample comprised CD8+ T cells sorted from blood, obtained at week 24, from a patient treated with tofacitinib.

CDR3 coding DNA: TGTGCCAGCAGGCGTGGACAGGGGGCCGCGGAGACCCAGTACTTC. This gives the protein CASRRGQGAAETQYF. The chain couples TRBV5-6 to TRBJ2-5, with 11 bases fitting TRBD1. CDR1 is SGHDT, CDR2 YYEEEE, per germline. This CDR3 is built from 15 residues. V trimming: 5 bases; J trimming: 5 bases; junction bases outside the gene matches: 8. Filled out from reference TRBV5-6 and TRBJ2-5, the complete variable domain reads DAGVTQSPTHLIKTRGQQVTLRCSPKSGHDTVSWYQQALGQGPQFIFQYYEEEERQRGNFPDRFSGHQFPNYSSELNVNALLLGDSALYLCASRRGQGAAETQYFGPGTRLLVL.